A selection of T cell receptor beta chains follows, all from one sample in a study of blood T cell repertoires in COVID-19. Method: immunoSEQ multiplex PCR; TCRdb's copy keeps in-frame clones and lacks some. The profile shows 45,000 to 70,000 clones, roughly four fifths of them singletons. The sequenced sample was peripheral blood. The origin of the receptors is a woman of 80 years or more with acute or convalescent COVID-19. Each CDR3 is given with its conserved first and last residue. The D gene is left open where the match is weak. Expanded clones get a size class; other rows say once, few or many, or leave the size out.

CDR3 DNA: TGTGCCAGTAGTTCCTCATTAAATAGCGGGAGCTACAATGAGCAGTTCTTC; CDR3 protein: CASSSSLNSGSYNEQFF; clone size: few; J gene: TRBJ2-1; V gene: TRBV19; D gene: TRBD2
CDR3 DNA: TGTGCCAGCAGTTACTCTCCGGGCAATGAGCAGTTCTTC; CDR3 protein: CASSYSPGNEQFF; clone size: .; J gene: TRBJ2-1; V gene: TRBV6-6; D gene: .
CDR3 DNA: TGTGCCTGGAGTGGCAAGGGAGGGGACGAGCAGTACTTC; CDR3 protein: CAWSGKGGDEQYF; clone size: .; J gene: TRBJ2-7; V gene: TRBV30; D gene: TRBD2
CDR3 DNA: TGTGCCAGCAGTTTTGTTGGGGCACCCAGTGCTGAAGCTTTCTTT; CDR3 protein: CASSFVGAPSAEAFF; clone size: .; J gene: TRBJ1-1; V gene: TRBV28; D gene: .
CDR3 DNA: TGCGCCAGCAGCCAGGGGAGGGGGTTCGACAATGAGCAGTTCTTC; CDR3 protein: CASSQGRGFDNEQFF; clone size: .; J gene: TRBJ2-1; V gene: TRBV10-2; D gene: .
CDR3 DNA: TGTGCCAGCACCGGACAGGGGGCGCGGGATGAAAAACTGTTTTTT; CDR3 protein: CASTGQGARDEKLFF; clone size: .; J gene: TRBJ1-4; V gene: TRBV2; D gene: TRBD1
CDR3 DNA: TGTGCCAGCAGCCAAGGACTAGCGGTATACAATGAGCAGTTCTTC; CDR3 protein: CASSQGLAVYNEQFF; clone size: .; J gene: TRBJ2-1; V gene: TRBV14; D gene: TRBD2
CDR3 DNA: TGTGCCAGCAGCCGAGTCCATGCGGGGCAGTTCTTC; CDR3 protein: CASSRVHAGQFF; clone size: once; J gene: TRBJ2-1; V gene: TRBV7-2; D gene: .
CDR3 DNA: TGTGCCACCGGACCTGACAGGAACCCTAACTATGGCTACACCTTC; CDR3 protein: CATGPDRNPNYGYTF; clone size: .; J gene: TRBJ1-2; V gene: TRBV18; D gene: .
CDR3 DNA: TGTGCCAGCTCACCACCTTCCGGGACTCTCCTCGAGCAGTACTTC; CDR3 protein: CASSPPSGTLLEQYF; clone size: .; J gene: TRBJ2-7; V gene: TRBV18; D gene: .
CDR3 DNA: TGCGCCAGCAGCCAAGCCCCTCACCAAGGACAGGGGGCCTATAGCAATGAGCAGTTCTTC; CDR3 protein: CASSQAPHQGQGAYSNEQFF; clone size: .; J gene: TRBJ2-1; V gene: TRBV4-1; D gene: TRBD1
CDR3 DNA: TGTGCCAGCAGCCGACAGTTCGCAGATACGCAGTATTTT; CDR3 protein: CASSRQFADTQYF; clone size: .; J gene: TRBJ2-3; V gene: TRBV2; D gene: .
CDR3 DNA: TGCGCCAGCAGCCACCATGTGGCCACTGAAGCTTTCTTT; CDR3 protein: CASSHHVATEAFF; clone size: .; J gene: TRBJ1-1; V gene: TRBV5-1; D gene: .
CDR3 DNA: TGTGCCAGTAGTACCGGACAGATCTCGAACACCGGGGAGCTGTTTTTT; CDR3 protein: CASSTGQISNTGELFF; clone size: .; J gene: TRBJ2-2; V gene: TRBV19; D gene: .
CDR3 DNA: TGTGCCAGCAGCCAGGGACAGGTAATGAACAATGAGCAGTTCTTC; CDR3 protein: CASSQGQVMNNEQFF; clone size: .; J gene: TRBJ2-1; V gene: TRBV5-8; D gene: TRBD1
CDR3 DNA: TGTGCCTGGAGTGACGGGTTTACAGGGGCCCTAGGCTATGGCTACACCTTC; CDR3 protein: CAWSDGFTGALGYGYTF; clone size: .; J gene: TRBJ1-2; V gene: TRBV30; D gene: TRBD1
CDR3 DNA: TGCGCCAGCAGCATCGGGACAGGGGACAACTATGGCTACACCTTC; CDR3 protein: CASSIGTGDNYGYTF; clone size: .; J gene: TRBJ1-2; V gene: TRBV5-1; D gene: TRBD1
CDR3 DNA: TGTGCCAGCAGCTCGCACGGGACTAGCGGTTTCAATGAGCAGTTCTTC; CDR3 protein: CASSSHGTSGFNEQFF; clone size: .; J gene: TRBJ2-1; V gene: TRBV7-8; D gene: TRBD2
CDR3 DNA: TGTGCCAGCAGTTCCCGAGAGACCCAGTACTTC; CDR3 protein: CASSSRETQYF; clone size: .; J gene: TRBJ2-5; V gene: TRBV6-5; D gene: .
CDR3 DNA: TGCGCCAGCAGCCAGACTGCGGGGCCTGGAAACACCATATATTTT; CDR3 protein: CASSQTAGPGNTIYF; clone size: .; J gene: TRBJ1-3; V gene: TRBV5-1; D gene: .
CDR3 DNA: TGTGCCAGTAGTATCGCGGCGGGAGGTACCTACAATGAGCAGTTCTTC; CDR3 protein: CASSIAAGGTYNEQFF; clone size: .; J gene: TRBJ2-1; V gene: TRBV19; D gene: TRBD2
CDR3 DNA: TGTGCCAGCAGCTCGGGACAGGGAAACACCATATATTTT; CDR3 protein: CASSSGQGNTIYF; clone size: .; J gene: TRBJ1-3; V gene: TRBV7-9; D gene: TRBD1
CDR3 DNA: TGTGCCAGCAGCTCTGGGACTAGCGGGGCCAATGAGCAGTTCTTC; CDR3 protein: CASSSGTSGANEQFF; clone size: .; J gene: TRBJ2-1; V gene: TRBV2; D gene: TRBD2
CDR3 DNA: TGTGCCAGCAGGGCAGGGGGGAACACCGGGGAGCTGTTTTTT; CDR3 protein: CASRAGGNTGELFF; clone size: .; J gene: TRBJ2-2; V gene: TRBV2; D gene: TRBD1
CDR3 DNA: TGTGCCAGCAGTTCCCCCGTTACAGGGGTGAGGTACGAGCAGTACTTC; CDR3 protein: CASSSPVTGVRYEQYF; clone size: few; J gene: TRBJ2-7; V gene: TRBV6-6; D gene: TRBD1
CDR3 DNA: TGCGCCAGCAGCTGGGGGGACAGCTACGAGCAGTACTTC; CDR3 protein: CASSWGDSYEQYF; clone size: .; J gene: TRBJ2-7; V gene: TRBV5-1; D gene: .
CDR3 DNA: TGTGCCACCAGTGATCCCCTAGAGGGGAGGGAGACCCAGTACTTC; CDR3 protein: CATSDPLEGRETQYF; clone size: .; J gene: TRBJ2-5; V gene: TRBV24-1; D gene: .
CDR3 DNA: TGTGCCAGCTCACCAATCAGGGGATCCTACGAGCAGTACTTC; CDR3 protein: CASSPIRGSYEQYF; clone size: .; J gene: TRBJ2-7; V gene: TRBV18; D gene: .
CDR3 DNA: TGTGCCAGCATGGGGACAGGGGGCACTGAAGCTTTCTTT; CDR3 protein: CASMGTGGTEAFF; clone size: few; J gene: TRBJ1-1; V gene: TRBV6-5; D gene: TRBD1
CDR3 DNA: TGTGCCATCAGTGGGCGGCTAGCGGAAGAGACCCAGTACTTC; CDR3 protein: CAISGRLAEETQYF; clone size: .; J gene: TRBJ2-5; V gene: TRBV10-3; D gene: TRBD2
CDR3 DNA: TGTGCCAGCAGCAAAGCCACTAGCGGGAGGGCTGGGGCCAACGTCCTGACTTTC; CDR3 protein: CASSKATSGRAGANVLTF; clone size: .; J gene: TRBJ2-6; V gene: TRBV7-8; D gene: TRBD2
CDR3 DNA: TGTGCCAGCAGCCAAGGGGACAGTCCCTACGGGGAGCTGTTTTTT; CDR3 protein: CASSQGDSPYGELFF; clone size: .; J gene: TRBJ2-2; V gene: TRBV6-6; D gene: TRBD1
CDR3 DNA: TGTGCCAGCAGTTATACGCGGGAGGTCTACAATGAGCAGTTCTTC; CDR3 protein: CASSYTREVYNEQFF; clone size: .; J gene: TRBJ2-1; V gene: TRBV25-1; D gene: TRBD2
CDR3 DNA: TGTGCCAGCTCACCACCGAGAGCGGGAGGAAAATGGGATGAGCAGTTCTTC; CDR3 protein: CASSPPRAGGKWDEQFF; clone size: .; J gene: TRBJ2-1; V gene: TRBV18; D gene: TRBD2
CDR3 DNA: TGTGCCAGCAGCTTGGAGGCCAGGGCTACCGGGGAGCTGTTTTTT; CDR3 protein: CASSLEARATGELFF; clone size: .; J gene: TRBJ2-2; V gene: TRBV5-5; D gene: .
CDR3 DNA: TGTGCCAGCAGCTTAGACGGAGGGTTATCAAGAGAGACCCAGTACTTC; CDR3 protein: CASSLDGGLSRETQYF; clone size: .; J gene: TRBJ2-5; V gene: TRBV11-3; D gene: .
CDR3 DNA: TGTGCCAGCAGCCCCGGGACTAGCGGGAGGTCTTTCAATGAGCAGTTCTTC; CDR3 protein: CASSPGTSGRSFNEQFF; clone size: once; J gene: TRBJ2-1; V gene: TRBV11-3; D gene: TRBD2
CDR3 DNA: TGTGCCAGCAGCTTAGAAGACAGGTTGAACACTGAAGCTTTCTTT; CDR3 protein: CASSLEDRLNTEAFF; clone size: .; J gene: TRBJ1-1; V gene: TRBV11-2; D gene: .
CDR3 DNA: TGTGCCAGCAGCGTAGTCGGCGGGTTGACTAGCACAGATACGCAGTATTTT; CDR3 protein: CASSVVGGLTSTDTQYF; clone size: .; J gene: TRBJ2-3; V gene: TRBV9; D gene: .
CDR3 DNA: TGTGCCTGGAATCCGGGACTGAGGACTAGCGGGAGTTACGAGCAGTACTTC; CDR3 protein: CAWNPGLRTSGSYEQYF; clone size: .; J gene: TRBJ2-7; V gene: TRBV30; D gene: TRBD2
CDR3 DNA: TGTGCGACCAAAACCGGGACAGGGGGCGGCTACGAGCAGTACTTC; CDR3 protein: CATKTGTGGGYEQYF; clone size: .; J gene: TRBJ2-7; V gene: TRBV2; D gene: TRBD1
CDR3 DNA: TGTGCCAGCAGCTGGGGGGTGGCTAATGAAAAACTGTTTTTT; CDR3 protein: CASSWGVANEKLFF; clone size: .; J gene: TRBJ1-4; V gene: TRBV7-9; D gene: .
CDR3 DNA: TGTGCCAGCAGCCACGCCGGGACAGGGGAGTTCTTC; CDR3 protein: CASSHAGTGEFF; clone size: .; J gene: TRBJ2-1; V gene: TRBV4-2; D gene: TRBD1
CDR3 DNA: TGTGCCACCAGTGGTTCGTGGACATCGCGAACGAATGAGCAGTTCTTC; CDR3 protein: CATSGSWTSRTNEQFF; clone size: .; J gene: TRBJ2-1; V gene: TRBV24-1; D gene: .
CDR3 DNA: TGTGCCACCAGTGAGAGCGGGAGGGCCCCGGAGCAGTTCTTC; CDR3 protein: CATSESGRAPEQFF; clone size: .; J gene: TRBJ2-1; V gene: TRBV24-1; D gene: TRBD2
CDR3 DNA: TGTGCCAGCAGCGTAGTGACTAGCGTGGACAATGAGCAGTTCTTC; CDR3 protein: CASSVVTSVDNEQFF; clone size: .; J gene: TRBJ2-1; V gene: TRBV9; D gene: TRBD2
CDR3 DNA: TGTGCCAGTACCAAATCAGGGCTTGCCTATGGCTACACCTTC; CDR3 protein: CASTKSGLAYGYTF; clone size: .; J gene: TRBJ1-2; V gene: TRBV19; D gene: .
CDR3 DNA: TGTGCCAGCAGTTTACAGGTAGCGGGGGCGGCTAATGAAAAACTGTTTTTT; CDR3 protein: CASSLQVAGAANEKLFF; clone size: .; J gene: TRBJ1-4; V gene: TRBV28; D gene: .
CDR3 DNA: TGTGCCAGCAGCCCCGGACTAGCGGGGGGGTACTACAATGAGCAGTTCTTC; CDR3 protein: CASSPGLAGGYYNEQFF; clone size: .; J gene: TRBJ2-1; V gene: TRBV7-7; D gene: TRBD2
CDR3 DNA: TGTGCCAGCAGCTTAGTCCCAGTAGCGGCCCAGTACTTC; CDR3 protein: CASSLVPVAAQYF; clone size: .; J gene: TRBJ2-5; V gene: TRBV11-2; D gene: .
CDR3 DNA: TGTGCCAGCAGTAGGACAGCCCTTGGCTACACCTTC; CDR3 protein: CASSRTALGYTF; clone size: .; J gene: TRBJ1-2; V gene: TRBV25-1; D gene: .
CDR3 DNA: TGTGCCAGCAGTGAACTTAGGGGCCTCGGACAGCCCCAGCATTTT; CDR3 protein: CASSELRGLGQPQHF; clone size: .; J gene: TRBJ1-5; V gene: TRBV6-1; D gene: .
CDR3 DNA: TGTGCCAGCAGCTTAGTTGCGGGAGGGCCACGGGAGCTGTTTTTT; CDR3 protein: CASSLVAGGPRELFF; clone size: .; J gene: TRBJ2-2; V gene: TRBV11-2; D gene: TRBD2
CDR3 DNA: TGTGCCAGCAGCCCCTCCGGGACTAGCGGGAGAGGACAAGAGACCCAGTACTTC; CDR3 protein: CASSPSGTSGRGQETQYF; clone size: .; J gene: TRBJ2-5; V gene: TRBV7-8; D gene: TRBD2
CDR3 DNA: TGCGCCAGCAGCTTAGGCGAGGGCCCCTATGGCTACACCTTC; CDR3 protein: CASSLGEGPYGYTF; clone size: .; J gene: TRBJ1-2; V gene: TRBV5-1; D gene: .
CDR3 DNA: TGTGCCAGCAGCCCGACTAGCGGGAACTACAATGAGCAGTTCTTC; CDR3 protein: CASSPTSGNYNEQFF; clone size: .; J gene: TRBJ2-1; V gene: TRBV3-1/TRBV3-2; D gene: TRBD2
CDR3 DNA: TGTGCCAGCAGGTGGGACGCGGGAGACGATGAGCAGTTCTTC; CDR3 protein: CASRWDAGDDEQFF; clone size: .; J gene: TRBJ2-1; V gene: TRBV5-4; D gene: TRBD2
CDR3 DNA: TGTGCCAGCGGACCAACCAGGGCCAACGAGCAGTACTTC; CDR3 protein: CASGPTRANEQYF; clone size: .; J gene: TRBJ2-7; V gene: TRBV19; D gene: .
CDR3 DNA: TGTGCCAGCAGTTCAGACAGTAGTCAGCCCCAGCATTTT; CDR3 protein: CASSSDSSQPQHF; clone size: .; J gene: TRBJ1-5; V gene: TRBV6-2/TRBV6-3; D gene: .